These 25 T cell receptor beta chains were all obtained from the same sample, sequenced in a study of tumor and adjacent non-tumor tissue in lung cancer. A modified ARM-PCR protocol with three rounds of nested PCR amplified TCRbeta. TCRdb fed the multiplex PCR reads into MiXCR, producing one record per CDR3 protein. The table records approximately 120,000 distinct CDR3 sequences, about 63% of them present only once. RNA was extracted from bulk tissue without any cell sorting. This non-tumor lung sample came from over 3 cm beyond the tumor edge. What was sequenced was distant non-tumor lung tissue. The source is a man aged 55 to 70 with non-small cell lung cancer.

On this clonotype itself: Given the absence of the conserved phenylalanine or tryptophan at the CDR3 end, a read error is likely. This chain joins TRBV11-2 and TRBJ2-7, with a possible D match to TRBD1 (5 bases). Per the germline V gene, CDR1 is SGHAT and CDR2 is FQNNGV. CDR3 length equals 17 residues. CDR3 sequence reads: CVSSTHLAGLPSYEQYC. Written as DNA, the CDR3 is TGTGTCAGCAGCACACACCTTGCAGGGCTACCTTCCTACGAGCAGTACTGC.

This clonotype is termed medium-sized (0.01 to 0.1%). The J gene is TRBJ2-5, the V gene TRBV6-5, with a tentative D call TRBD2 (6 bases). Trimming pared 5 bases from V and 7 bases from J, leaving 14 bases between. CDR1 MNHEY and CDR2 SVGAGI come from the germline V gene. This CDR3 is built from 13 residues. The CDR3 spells CASSKGLAGTQYF. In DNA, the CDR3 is TGTGCCAGCAGTAAGGGACTCGCAGGGACCCAGTACTTC.

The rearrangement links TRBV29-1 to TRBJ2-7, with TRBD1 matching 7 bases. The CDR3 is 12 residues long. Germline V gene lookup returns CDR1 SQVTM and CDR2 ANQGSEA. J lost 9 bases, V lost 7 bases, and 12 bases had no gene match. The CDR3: CSACDRVDRQYF. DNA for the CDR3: TGCAGCGCTTGTGACAGGGTTGATAGGCAGTACTTC.

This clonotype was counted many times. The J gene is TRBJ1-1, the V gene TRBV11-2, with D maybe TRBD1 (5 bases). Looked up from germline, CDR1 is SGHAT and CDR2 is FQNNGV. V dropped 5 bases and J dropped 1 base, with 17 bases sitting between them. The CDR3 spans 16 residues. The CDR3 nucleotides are TGTGCCAGCAGCCCCGGGACCCTCATTGAGAACACTGAAGCTTTCTTT. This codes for CASSPGTLIENTEAFF.

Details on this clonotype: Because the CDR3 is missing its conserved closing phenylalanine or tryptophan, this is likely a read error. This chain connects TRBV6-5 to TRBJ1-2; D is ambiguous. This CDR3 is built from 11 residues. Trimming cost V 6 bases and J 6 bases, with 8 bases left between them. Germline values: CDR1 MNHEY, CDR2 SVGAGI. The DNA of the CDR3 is TGTGCCAGCAGGGGTTTGAATGGCTACACCTTA. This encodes CASRGLNGYTL.

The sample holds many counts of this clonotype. The CDR3 nucleotides are TGTGCCAGCAGTTTCCGACTGTTTGATACGCAGTATTTT. Its translation: CASSFRLFDTQYF. The chain joins TRBV6-6 to TRBJ2-3; D ambiguous. The CDR3 loop spans 13 amino acids. V gave up 4 bases and J gave up 6 bases, with 11 bases separating them. CDR1 is MNHNY and CDR2 is SVGAGI in the germline V gene (reference sequence).

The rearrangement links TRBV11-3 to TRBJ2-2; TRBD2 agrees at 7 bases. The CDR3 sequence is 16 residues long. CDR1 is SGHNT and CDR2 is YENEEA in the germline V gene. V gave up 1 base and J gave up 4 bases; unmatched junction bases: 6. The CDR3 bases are TGTGCCAGCAGCTTAGCATGCGGGAGTGCCACCGGGGAGCTGTTTTTT. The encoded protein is CASSLACGSATGELFF.

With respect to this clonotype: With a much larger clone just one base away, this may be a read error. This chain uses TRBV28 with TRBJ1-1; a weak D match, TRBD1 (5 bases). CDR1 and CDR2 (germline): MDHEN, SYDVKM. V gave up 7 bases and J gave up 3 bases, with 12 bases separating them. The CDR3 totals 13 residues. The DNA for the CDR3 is TGTGCCAGCAAGTGTGGAGGGGACACTGAAGCTTTCTTT. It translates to CASKCGGDTEAFF.

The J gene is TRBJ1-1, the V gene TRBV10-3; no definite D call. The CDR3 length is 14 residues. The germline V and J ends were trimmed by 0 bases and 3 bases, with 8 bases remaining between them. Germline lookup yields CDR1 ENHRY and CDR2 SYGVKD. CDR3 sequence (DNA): TGTGCCATCAGTGAGTCAGAGACGCACACTGAAGCTTTCTTT. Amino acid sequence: CAISESETHTEAFF.

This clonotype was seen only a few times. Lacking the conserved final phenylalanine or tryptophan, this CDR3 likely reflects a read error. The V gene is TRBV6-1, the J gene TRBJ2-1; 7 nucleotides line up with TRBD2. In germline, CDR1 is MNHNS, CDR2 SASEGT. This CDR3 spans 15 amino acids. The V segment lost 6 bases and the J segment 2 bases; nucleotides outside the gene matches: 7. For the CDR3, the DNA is TGTGCCAGCAGGAGTCGGGGAGGGGCCTACAATGAGCAGTTCCTC. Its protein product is CASRSRGGAYNEQFL.

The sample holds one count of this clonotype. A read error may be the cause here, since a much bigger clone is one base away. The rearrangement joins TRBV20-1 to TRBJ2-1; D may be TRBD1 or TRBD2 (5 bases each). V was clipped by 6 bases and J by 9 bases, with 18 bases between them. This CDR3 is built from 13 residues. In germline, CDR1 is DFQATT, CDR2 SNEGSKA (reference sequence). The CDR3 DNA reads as TGCAGTGCGCAGCAGACTAACGGGGCTGAGCAGTTCTTC. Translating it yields CSAQQTNGAEQFF.

The CDR3 bases are TGCAGGGTCCACAGAGGGAGAAGGACAGATACGCAGTATTTT. It specifies CRVHRGRRTDTQYF. The rearrangement joins TRBV29-1 to TRBJ2-3; maybe TRBD2 (5 bases). Germline CDR1 SQVTM, CDR2 ANQGSEA. This CDR3 contains 14 residues.

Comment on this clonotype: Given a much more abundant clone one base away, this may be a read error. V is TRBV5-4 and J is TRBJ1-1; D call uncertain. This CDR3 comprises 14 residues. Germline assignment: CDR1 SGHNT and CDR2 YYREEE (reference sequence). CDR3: CGSFSPGRDTEAFF. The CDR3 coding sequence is TGTGGCAGCTTCTCCCCAGGCCGAGACACTGAAGCTTTCTTT.

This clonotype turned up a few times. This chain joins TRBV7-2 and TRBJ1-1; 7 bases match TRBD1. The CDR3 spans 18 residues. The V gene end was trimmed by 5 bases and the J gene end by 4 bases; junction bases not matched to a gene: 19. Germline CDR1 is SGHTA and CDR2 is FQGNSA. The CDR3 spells CASSPNRMMARGSTEAFF. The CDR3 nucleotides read TGTGCCAGCAGCCCAAATCGCATGATGGCCAGGGGGAGCACTGAAGCTTTCTTT.

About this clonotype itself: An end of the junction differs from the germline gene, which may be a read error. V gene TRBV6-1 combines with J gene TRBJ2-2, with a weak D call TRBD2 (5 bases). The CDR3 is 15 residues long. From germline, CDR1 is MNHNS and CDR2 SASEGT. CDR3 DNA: TGTGCCAGCAGTGAACTAGTGGGAGTTGCCGGGGAACTGTTTTTT. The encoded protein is CASSELVGVAGELFF.

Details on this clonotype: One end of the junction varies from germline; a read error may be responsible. CDR3 nucleotide sequence: TGCAGTGCTGGAGACACAAAACTTCAAGAGACCCAGTACTTC. Translated, it gives CSAGDTKLQETQYF. The chain uses TRBV20-1 and TRBJ2-5; D remains unclear. The CDR3 loop spans 14 amino acids. The germline V gene encodes CDR1 DFQATT and CDR2 SNEGSKA (reference sequence).

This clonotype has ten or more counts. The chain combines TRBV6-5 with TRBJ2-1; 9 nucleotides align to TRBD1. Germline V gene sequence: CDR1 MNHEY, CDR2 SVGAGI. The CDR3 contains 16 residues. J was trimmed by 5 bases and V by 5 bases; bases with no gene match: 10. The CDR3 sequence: CASSPQWDRVNNEQFF. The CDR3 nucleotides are TGTGCCAGCAGTCCTCAGTGGGACAGGGTTAACAATGAGCAGTTCTTC.

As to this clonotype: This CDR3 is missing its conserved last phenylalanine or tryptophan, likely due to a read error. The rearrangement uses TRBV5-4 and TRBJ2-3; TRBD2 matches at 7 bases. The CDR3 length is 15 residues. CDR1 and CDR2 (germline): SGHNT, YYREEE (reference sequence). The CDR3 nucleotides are TGTGCCAGCAGCTTGGACGGGAGCGGGATGGATACTCAGTATCTT. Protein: CASSLDGSGMDTQYL.

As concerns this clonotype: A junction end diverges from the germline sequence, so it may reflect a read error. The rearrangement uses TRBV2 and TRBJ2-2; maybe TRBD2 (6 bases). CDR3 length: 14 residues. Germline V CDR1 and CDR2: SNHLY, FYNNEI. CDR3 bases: TGTGCCAGCAGGGTCGGAGGCGAAGGCGGGGTGCTGTTTTTT. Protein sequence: CASRVGGEGGVLFF. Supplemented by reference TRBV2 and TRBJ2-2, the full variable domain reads EPEVTQTPSHQVTQMGQEVILRCVPISNHLYFYWYRQILGQKVEFLVSFYNNEISEKSEIFDDQFSVERPDGSNFTLKIRSTKLEDSAMYFCASRVGGEGGVLFFGEGSRLTVL.

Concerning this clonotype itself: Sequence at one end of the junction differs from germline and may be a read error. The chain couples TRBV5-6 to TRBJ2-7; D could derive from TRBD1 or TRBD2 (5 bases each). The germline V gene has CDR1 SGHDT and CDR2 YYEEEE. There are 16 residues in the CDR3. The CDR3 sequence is CAGSLSPGTGNYEQYF. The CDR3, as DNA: TGTGCCGGCAGCTTGAGCCCAGGGACGGGGAACTACGAGCAGTACTTC.

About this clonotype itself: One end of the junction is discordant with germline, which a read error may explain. The CDR3 reads CASSPRTSGYNERFF. For the CDR3, the DNA is TGTGCCAGCAGCCCAAGGACTAGTGGTTACAATGAGCGGTTCTTC. V is TRBV6-5 and J is TRBJ2-1; TRBD2 matches 7 bases. CDR3 length equals 15 residues. The germline V gene has CDR1 MNHEY and CDR2 SVGAGI.

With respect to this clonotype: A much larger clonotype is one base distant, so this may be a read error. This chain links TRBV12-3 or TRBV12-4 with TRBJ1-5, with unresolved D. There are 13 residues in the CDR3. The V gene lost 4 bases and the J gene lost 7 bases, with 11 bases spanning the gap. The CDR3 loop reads CASSWARYQPQHF. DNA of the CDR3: TGTGCCAGCAGTTGGGCCCGGTACCAGCCCCAGCATTTT.

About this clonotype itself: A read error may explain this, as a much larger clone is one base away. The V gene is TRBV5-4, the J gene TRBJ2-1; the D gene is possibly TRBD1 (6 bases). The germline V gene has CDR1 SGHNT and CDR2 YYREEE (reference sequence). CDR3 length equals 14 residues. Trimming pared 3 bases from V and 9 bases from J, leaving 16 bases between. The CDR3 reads CASSSRVRGLEQFF. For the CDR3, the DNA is TGTGCCAGCAGCTCCCGGGTCAGGGGTCTTGAGCAGTTCTTC. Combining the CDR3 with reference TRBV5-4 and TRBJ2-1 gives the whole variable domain ETGVTQSPTHLIKTRGQQVTLRCSSQSGHNTVSWYQQALGQGPQFIFQYYREEENGRGNFPPRFSGLQFPNYSSELNVNALELDDSALYLCASSSRVRGLEQFFGPGTRLTVL.

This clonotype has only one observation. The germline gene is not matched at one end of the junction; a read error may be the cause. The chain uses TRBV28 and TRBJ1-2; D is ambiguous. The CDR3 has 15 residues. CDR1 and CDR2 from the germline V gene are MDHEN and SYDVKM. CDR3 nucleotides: TGTGCCAGCAGAACCTCCTCACACAGTTACTATGGCCACACCTTC. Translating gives CASRTSSHSYYGHTF.

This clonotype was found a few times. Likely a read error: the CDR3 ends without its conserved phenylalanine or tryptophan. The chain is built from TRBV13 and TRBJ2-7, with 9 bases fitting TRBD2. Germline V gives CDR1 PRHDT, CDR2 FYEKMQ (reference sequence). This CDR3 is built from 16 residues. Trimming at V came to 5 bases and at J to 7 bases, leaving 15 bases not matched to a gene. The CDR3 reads CASSAKAGGLVYEQYL. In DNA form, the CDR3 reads TGTGCCAGCAGCGCTAAGGCGGGGGGGCTGGTCTATGAGCAGTACCTC.